The clone carrying this T cell receptor beta chain is medium-sized within its sample. These data are taken from a study of T-cell reconstitution after alpha-beta-depleted transplantation in children. Unique molecular identifiers were used to barcode this TCRbeta library. TCRdb passed the PCR reads through MiXCR, listing each CDR3 protein once. Among roughly 120,000 distinct CDR3 sequences listed, 10% were seen once. Trimming took 5 bases from V and 0 from J, leaving 17 bases between them. The CDR3 totals 17 residues. Germline V lookup: CDR1 SEHNR, CDR2 FQNEAQ (reference sequence). The clonotype was recovered from a human donor who donated a stem cell graft to a child with acute lymphoblastic leukemia. The chain uses TRBV7-9 and TRBJ2-1; perhaps TRBD2 as D (5 bases). The sequenced sample was PBMCs from the stem cell graft donor, obtained from the stem cell graft. CDR3 region: CASSPTRLAGSYNEQFF. The DNA of the CDR3 is TGTGCCAGCAGCCCGACTCGGCTAGCTGGCTCCTACAATGAGCAGTTCTTC.